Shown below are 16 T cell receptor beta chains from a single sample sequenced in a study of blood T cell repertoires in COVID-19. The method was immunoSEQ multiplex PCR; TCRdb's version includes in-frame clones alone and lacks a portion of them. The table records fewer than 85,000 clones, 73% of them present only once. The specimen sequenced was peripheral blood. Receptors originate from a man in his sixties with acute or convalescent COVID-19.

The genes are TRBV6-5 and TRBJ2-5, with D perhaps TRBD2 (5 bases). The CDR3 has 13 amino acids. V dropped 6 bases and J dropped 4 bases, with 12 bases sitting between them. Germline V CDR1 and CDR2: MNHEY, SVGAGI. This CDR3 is CASRYPGTETQYF. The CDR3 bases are TGTGCCAGCAGGTATCCGGGAACAGAGACCCAGTACTTC.

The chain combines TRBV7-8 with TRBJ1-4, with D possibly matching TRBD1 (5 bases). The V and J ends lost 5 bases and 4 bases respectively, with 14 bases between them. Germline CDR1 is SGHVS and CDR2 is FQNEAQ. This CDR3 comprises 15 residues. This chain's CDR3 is CASSISGGSNEKLFF. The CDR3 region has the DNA TGTGCCAGCAGCATCTCCGGGGGGAGTAATGAAAAACTGTTTTTT.

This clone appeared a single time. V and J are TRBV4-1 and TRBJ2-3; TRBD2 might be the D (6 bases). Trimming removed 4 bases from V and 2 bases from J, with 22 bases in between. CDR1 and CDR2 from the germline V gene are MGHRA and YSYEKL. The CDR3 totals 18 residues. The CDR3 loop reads CASSPQMGGDTSTDTQYF. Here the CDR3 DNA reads TGCGCCAGCAGCCCCCAAATGGGGGGAGATACCTCCACAGATACGCAGTATTTT.

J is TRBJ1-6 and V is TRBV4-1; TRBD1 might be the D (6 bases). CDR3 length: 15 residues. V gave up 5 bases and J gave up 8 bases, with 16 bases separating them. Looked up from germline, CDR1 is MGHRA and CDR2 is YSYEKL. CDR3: CASSYRTGLDSPLHF. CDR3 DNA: TGCGCCAGCAGCTACAGAACAGGGTTAGATTCACCCCTCCACTTT.

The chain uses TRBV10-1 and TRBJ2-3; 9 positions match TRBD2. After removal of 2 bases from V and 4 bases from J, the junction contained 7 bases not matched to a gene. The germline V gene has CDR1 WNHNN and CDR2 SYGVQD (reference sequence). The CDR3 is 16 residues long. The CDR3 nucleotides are TGCGCCAGCAGTGAGCTTGCGGGAGGGCCCTCAGATACGCAGTATTTT. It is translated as CASSELAGGPSDTQYF.

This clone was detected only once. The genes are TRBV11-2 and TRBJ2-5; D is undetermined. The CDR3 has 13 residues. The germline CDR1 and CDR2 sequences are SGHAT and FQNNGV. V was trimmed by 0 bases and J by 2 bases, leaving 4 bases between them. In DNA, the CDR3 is TGTGCCAGCAGCTTAGAGCGGCAAGAGACCCAGTACTTC. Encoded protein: CASSLERQETQYF.

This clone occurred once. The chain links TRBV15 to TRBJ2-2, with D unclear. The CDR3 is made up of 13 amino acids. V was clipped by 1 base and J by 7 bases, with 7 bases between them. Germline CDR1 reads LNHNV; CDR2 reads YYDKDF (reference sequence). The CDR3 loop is CATSRALGGELFF. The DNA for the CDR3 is TGTGCCACCAGCAGAGCCCTCGGCGGGGAGCTGTTTTTT.

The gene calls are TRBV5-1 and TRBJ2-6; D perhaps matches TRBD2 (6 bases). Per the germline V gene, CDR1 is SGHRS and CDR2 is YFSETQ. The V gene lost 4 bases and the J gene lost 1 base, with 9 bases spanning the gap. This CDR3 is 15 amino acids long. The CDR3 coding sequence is TGCGCCAGCAGCCACGGGGGATCTGGGGCCAACGTCCTGACTTTC. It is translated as CASSHGGSGANVLTF.

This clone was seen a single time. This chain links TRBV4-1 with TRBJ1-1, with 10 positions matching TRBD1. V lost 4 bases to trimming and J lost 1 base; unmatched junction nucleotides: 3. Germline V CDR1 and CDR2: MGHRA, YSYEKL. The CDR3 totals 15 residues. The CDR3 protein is CASSRGTGANTEAFF. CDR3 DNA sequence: TGCGCCAGCAGCCGAGGGACAGGGGCGAACACTGAAGCTTTCTTT.

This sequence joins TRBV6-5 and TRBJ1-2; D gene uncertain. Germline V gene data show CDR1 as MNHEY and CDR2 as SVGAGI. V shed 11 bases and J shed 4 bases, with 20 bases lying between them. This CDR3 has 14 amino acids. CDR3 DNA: TGTGCCGCCTGGAGGGCAGGCCACCTCTATGGCTACACCTTC. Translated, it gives CAAWRAGHLYGYTF.

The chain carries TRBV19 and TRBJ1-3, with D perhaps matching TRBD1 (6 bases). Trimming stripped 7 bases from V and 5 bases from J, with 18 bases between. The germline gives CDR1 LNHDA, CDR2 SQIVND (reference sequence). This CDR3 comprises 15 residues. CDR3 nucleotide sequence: TGTGCCAGTAACCCGAGACAGGAGATACGAAACACCATATATTTT. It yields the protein CASNPRQEIRNTIYF.

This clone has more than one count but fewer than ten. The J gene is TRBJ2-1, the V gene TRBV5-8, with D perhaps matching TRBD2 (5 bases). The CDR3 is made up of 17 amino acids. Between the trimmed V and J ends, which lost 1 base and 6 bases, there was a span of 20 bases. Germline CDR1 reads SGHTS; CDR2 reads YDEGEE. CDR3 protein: CASSLSPGRARVNEQFF. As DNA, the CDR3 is TGTGCCAGCAGCTTGTCCCCTGGGCGGGCTCGGGTCAATGAGCAGTTCTTC.

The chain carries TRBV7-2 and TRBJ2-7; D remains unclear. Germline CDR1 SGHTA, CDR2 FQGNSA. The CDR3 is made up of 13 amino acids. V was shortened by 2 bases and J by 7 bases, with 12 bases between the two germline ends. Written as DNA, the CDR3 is TGTGCCAGCAGCTTAAGTGCGGTCTGGGAGCAGTACGTC. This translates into CASSLSAVWEQYV.

The CDR3 sequence is CASINRAATSEIYNEQFF. The CDR3 DNA follows: TGTGCCAGCATCAACAGAGCCGCAACTAGCGAAATTTACAATGAGCAGTTCTTC. The J gene is TRBJ2-1, the V gene TRBV28; 7 bases line up with TRBD2. From germline, CDR1 is MDHEN and CDR2 SYDVKM. The CDR3 covers 18 residues. Trimming took 7 bases from V and 4 from J; bases not matched to a gene: 19.

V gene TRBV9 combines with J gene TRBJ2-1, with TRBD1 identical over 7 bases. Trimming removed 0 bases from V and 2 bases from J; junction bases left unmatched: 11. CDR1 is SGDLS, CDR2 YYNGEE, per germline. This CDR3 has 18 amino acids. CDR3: CASSVAGTGTATYNEQFF. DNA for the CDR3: TGTGCCAGCAGCGTAGCAGGGACCGGGACAGCAACCTACAATGAGCAGTTCTTC.

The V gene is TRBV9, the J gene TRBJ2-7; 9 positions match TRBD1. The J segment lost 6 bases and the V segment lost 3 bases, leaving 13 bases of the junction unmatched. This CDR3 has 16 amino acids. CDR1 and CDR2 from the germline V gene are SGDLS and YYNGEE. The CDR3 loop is CASSATGGEVGLEQYF. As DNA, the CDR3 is TGTGCCAGCAGCGCCACAGGGGGCGAGGTGGGCCTCGAGCAGTACTTC.